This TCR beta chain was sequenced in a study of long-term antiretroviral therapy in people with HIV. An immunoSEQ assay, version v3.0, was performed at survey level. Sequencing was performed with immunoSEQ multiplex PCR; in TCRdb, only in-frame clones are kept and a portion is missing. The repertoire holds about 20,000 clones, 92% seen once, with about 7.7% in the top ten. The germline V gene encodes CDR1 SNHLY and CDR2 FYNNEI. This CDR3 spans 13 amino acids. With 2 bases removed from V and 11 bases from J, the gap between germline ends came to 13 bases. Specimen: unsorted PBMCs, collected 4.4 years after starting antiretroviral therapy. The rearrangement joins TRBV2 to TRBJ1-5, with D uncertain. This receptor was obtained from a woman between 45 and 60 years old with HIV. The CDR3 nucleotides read TGTGCCAGCAGTGAATCGACACCTCGGTCCCAGCATTTT. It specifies CASSESTPRSQHF.